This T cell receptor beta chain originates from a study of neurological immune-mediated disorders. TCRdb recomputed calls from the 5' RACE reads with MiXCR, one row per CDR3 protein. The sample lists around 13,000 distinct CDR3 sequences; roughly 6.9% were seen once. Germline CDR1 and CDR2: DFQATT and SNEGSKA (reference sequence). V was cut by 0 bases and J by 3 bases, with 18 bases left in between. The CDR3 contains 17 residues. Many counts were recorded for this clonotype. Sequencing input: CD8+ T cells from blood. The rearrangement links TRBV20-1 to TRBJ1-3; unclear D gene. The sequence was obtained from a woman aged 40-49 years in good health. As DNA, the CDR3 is TGCAGTGCTAGAGATCCGGAGGGAGCAAGATTTGGAAACACCATATATTTT. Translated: CSARDPEGARFGNTIYF.